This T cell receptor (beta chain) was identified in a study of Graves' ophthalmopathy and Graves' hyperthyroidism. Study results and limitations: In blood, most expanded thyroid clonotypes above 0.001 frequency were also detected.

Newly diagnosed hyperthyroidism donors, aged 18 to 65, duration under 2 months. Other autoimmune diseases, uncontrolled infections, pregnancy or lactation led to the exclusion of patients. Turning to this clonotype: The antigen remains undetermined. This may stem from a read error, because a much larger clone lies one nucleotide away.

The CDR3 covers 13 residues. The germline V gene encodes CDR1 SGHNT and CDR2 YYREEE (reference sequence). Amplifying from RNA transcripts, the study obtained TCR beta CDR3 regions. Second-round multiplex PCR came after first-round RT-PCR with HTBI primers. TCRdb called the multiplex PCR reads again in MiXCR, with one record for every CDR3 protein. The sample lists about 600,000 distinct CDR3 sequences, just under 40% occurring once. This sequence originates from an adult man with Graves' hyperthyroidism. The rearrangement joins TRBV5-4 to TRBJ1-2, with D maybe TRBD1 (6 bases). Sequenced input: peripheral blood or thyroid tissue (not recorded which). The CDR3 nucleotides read TGTGCCAGCAACTTGGAAACAGGACAGGGCTACACCTTC. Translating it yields CASNLETGQGYTF.